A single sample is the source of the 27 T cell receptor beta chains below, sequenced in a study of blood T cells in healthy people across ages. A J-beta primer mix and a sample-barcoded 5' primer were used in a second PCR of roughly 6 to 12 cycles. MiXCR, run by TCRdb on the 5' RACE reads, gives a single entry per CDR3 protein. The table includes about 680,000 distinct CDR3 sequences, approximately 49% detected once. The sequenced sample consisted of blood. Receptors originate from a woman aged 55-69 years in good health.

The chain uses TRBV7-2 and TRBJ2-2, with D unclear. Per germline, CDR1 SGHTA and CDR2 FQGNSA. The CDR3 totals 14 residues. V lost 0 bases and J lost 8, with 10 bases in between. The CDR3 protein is CASSLASRSGELFF. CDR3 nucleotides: TGTGCCAGCAGCTTAGCGTCCAGGTCTGGGGAGCTGTTTTTT.

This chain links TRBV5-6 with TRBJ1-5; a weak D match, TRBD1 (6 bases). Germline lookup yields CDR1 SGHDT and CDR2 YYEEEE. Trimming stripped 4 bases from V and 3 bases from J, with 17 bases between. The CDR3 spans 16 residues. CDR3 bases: TGTGCCAGCAGCCTGGGGGCGGGAAGGTACAATCAGCCCCAGCATTTT. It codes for CASSLGAGRYNQPQHF. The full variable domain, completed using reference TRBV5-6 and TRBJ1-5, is DAGVTQSPTHLIKTRGQQVTLRCSPKSGHDTVSWYQQALGQGPQFIFQYYEEEERQRGNFPDRFSGHQFPNYSSELNVNALLLGDSALYLCASSLGAGRYNQPQHFGDGTRLSIL.

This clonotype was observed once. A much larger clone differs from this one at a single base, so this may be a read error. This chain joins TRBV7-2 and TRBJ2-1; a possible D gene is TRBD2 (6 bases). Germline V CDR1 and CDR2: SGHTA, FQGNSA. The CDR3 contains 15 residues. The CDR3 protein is CANSPSGLKGNEQFF. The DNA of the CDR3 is TGTGCCAACAGCCCCAGCGGGCTTAAAGGCAATGAGCAGTTCTTC.

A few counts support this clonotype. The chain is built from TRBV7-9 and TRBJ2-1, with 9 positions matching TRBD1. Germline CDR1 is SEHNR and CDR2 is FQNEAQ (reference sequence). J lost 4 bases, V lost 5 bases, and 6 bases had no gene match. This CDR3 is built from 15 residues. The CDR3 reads CASSDPGQGYNEQFF. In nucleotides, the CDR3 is TGTGCCAGCAGCGATCCGGGACAGGGATACAATGAGCAGTTCTTC.

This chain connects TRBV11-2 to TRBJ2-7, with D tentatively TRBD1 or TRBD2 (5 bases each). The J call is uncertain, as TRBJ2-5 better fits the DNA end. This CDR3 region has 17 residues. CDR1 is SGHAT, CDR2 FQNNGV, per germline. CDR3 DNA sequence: TGTGCCAGCAGCTTAGTCCTTGCCCGGGGCAGGGAAGTGACCCAGTACTTC. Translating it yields CASSLVLARGREVTQYF.

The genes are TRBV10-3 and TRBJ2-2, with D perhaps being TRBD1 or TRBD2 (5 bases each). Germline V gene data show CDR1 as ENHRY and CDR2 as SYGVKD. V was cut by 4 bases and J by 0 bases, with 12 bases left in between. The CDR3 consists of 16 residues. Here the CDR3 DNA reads TGTGCCATCAGTGTTCCAGGGACCTCGAACACCGGGGAGCTGTTTTTT. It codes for CAISVPGTSNTGELFF.

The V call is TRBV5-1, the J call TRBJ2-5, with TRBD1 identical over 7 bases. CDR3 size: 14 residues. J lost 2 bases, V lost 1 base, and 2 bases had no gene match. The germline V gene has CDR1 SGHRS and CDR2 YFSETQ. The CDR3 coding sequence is TGCGCCAGCAGCTTGTACAGGGGACAAGAGACCCAGTACTTC. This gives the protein CASSLYRGQETQYF.

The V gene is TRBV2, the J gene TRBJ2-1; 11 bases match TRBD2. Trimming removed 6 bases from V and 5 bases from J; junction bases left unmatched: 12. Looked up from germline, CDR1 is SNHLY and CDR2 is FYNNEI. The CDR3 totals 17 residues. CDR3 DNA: TGTGCCAGCAGACTCTTACCGGGACTAGCGGCACACAATGAGCAGTTCTTC. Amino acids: CASRLLPGLAAHNEQFF.

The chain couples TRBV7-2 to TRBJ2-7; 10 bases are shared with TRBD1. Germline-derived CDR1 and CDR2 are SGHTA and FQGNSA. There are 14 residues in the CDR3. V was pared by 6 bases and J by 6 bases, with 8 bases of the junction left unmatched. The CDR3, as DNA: TGTGCCAGCAGTCGGGGACAGGGGCTAGGCGAGCAGTACTTC. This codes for CASSRGQGLGEQYF.

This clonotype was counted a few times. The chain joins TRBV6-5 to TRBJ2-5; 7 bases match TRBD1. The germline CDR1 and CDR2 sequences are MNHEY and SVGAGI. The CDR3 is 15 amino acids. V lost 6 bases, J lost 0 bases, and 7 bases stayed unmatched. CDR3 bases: TGTGCCAGCAGGCCGGGACAGATATACCAAGAGACCCAGTACTTC. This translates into CASRPGQIYQETQYF.

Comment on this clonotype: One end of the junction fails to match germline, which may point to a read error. The CDR3 region has the DNA TGCAGCTTTGAGCAGTTTTCCTACAATGAGCAGTTCTTC. Translated: CSFEQFSYNEQFF. The genes are TRBV29-1 and TRBJ2-1; D is uncertain. This CDR3 comprises 13 residues. The germline gives CDR1 SQVTM, CDR2 ANQGSEA.

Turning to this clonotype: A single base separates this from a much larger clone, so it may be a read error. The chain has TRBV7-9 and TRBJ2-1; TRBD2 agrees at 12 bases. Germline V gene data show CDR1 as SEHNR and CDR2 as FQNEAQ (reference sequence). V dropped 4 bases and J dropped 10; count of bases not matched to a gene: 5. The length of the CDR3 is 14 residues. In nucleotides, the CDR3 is TGTGCCAGCAGCTCGACTAGCGGGAGCTACGAGCAGTTCTTC. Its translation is CASSSTSGSYEQFF.

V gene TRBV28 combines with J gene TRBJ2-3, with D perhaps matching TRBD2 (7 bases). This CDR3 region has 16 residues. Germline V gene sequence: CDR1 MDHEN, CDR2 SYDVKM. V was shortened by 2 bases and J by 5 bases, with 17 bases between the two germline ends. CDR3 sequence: CASSLERGAGGDTQYF. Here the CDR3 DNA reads TGTGCCAGCAGTTTAGAACGGGGGGCTGGTGGAGATACGCAGTATTTT.

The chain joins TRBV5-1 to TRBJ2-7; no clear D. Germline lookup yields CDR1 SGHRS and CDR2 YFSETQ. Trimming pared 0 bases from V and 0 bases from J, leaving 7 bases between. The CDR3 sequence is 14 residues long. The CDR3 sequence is CASSLEQSSYEQYF. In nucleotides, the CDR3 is TGCGCCAGCAGCTTGGAACAGAGCTCCTACGAGCAGTACTTC. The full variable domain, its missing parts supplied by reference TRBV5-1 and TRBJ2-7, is KAGVTQTPRYLIKTRGQQVTLSCSPISGHRSVSWYQQTPGQGLQFLFEYFSETQRNKGNFPGRFSGRQFSNSRSEMNVSTLELGDSALYLCASSLEQSSYEQYFGPGTRLTVT.

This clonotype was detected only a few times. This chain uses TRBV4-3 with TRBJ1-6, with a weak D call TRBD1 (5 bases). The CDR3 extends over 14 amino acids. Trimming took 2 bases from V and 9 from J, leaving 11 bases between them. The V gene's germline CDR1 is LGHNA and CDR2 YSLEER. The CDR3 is CASSQRQGGSPLHF. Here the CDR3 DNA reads TGCGCCAGCAGCCAACGTCAGGGAGGTTCACCCCTCCACTTT.

The DNA of the CDR3 is TGTGCCAGCAGTTACCCTCCGAAGGAGCAGTACTTC. It translates to CASSYPPKEQYF. The V call is TRBV6-2 or TRBV6-3, the J call TRBJ2-7; D is ambiguous. The germline V gene has CDR1 MNHEY and CDR2 SVGEGT. Trimming cost V 2 bases and J 7 bases, with 9 bases left between them. This CDR3 is 12 amino acids long.

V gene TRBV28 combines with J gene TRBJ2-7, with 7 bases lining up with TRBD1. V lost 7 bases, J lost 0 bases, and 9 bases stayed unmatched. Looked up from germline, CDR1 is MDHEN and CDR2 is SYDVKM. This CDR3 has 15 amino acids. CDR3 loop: CASIVRTGRSYEQYF. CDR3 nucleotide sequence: TGTGCCAGCATCGTACGGACAGGACGCTCCTACGAGCAGTACTTC.

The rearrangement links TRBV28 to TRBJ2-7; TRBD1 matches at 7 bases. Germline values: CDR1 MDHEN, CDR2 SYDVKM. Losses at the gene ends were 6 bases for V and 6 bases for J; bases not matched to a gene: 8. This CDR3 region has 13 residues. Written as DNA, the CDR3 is TGTGCCAGCAGGACAGGGTCGTATAGCGAGCAGTACTTC. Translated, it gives CASRTGSYSEQYF.

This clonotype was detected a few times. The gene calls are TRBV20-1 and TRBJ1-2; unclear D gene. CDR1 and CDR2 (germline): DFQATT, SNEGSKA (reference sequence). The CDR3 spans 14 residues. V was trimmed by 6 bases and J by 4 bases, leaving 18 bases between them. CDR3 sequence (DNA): TGCAGTGCCCCTGGGTTAAGAGGGCTCTATGGCTACACCTTC. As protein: CSAPGLRGLYGYTF.

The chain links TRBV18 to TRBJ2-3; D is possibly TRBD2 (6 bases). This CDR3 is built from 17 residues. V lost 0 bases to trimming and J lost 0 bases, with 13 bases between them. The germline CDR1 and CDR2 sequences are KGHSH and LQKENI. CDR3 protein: CASSPPGGASSTDTQYF. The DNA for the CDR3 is TGTGCCAGCTCACCACCGGGAGGAGCGAGTAGCACAGATACGCAGTATTTT.

This CDR3 reads CSARGLAEYNEQFF. The CDR3 DNA follows: TGCAGTGCTAGAGGACTAGCGGAGTACAATGAGCAGTTCTTC. This rearrangement joins TRBV20-1 to TRBJ2-1; 9 nucleotides line up with TRBD2. V gave up 1 base and J gave up 4 bases; unmatched junction bases: 2. CDR3 length: 14 amino acids. Germline V CDR1 and CDR2: DFQATT, SNEGSKA (reference sequence).

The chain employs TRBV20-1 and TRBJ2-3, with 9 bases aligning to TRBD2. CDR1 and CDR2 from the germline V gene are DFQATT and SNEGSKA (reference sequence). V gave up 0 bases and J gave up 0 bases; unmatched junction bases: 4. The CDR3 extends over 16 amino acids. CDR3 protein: CSARDLSGRSTDTQYF. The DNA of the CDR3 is TGCAGTGCTAGAGATTTAAGCGGGAGGAGCACAGATACGCAGTATTTT.

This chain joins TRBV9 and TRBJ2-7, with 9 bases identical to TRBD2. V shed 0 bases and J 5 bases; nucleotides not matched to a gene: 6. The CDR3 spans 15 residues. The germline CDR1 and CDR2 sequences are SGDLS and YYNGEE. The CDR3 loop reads CASSVGAGGIHEQYF. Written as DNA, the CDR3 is TGTGCCAGCAGCGTAGGGGCGGGAGGGATTCACGAGCAGTACTTC.

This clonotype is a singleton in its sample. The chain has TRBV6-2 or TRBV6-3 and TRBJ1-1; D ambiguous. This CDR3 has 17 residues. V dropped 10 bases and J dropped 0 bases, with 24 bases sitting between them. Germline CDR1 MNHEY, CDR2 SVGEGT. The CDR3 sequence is CATSNSLNWIMNTEAFF. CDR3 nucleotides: TGTGCCACCTCGAACTCCCTTAACTGGATCATGAACACTGAAGCTTTCTTT.

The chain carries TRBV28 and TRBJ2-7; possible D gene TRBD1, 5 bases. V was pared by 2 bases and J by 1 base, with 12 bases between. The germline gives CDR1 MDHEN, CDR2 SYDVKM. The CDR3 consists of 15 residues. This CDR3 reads CASSLGASNSYEQYF. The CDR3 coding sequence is TGTGCCAGCAGTTTAGGGGCGAGTAATTCCTACGAGCAGTACTTC. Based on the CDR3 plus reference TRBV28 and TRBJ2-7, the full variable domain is DVKVTQSSRYLVKRTGEKVFLECVQDMDHENMFWYRQDPGLGLRLIYFSYDVKMKEKGDIPEGYSVSREKKERFSLILESASTNQTSMYLCASSLGASNSYEQYFGPGTRLTVT.

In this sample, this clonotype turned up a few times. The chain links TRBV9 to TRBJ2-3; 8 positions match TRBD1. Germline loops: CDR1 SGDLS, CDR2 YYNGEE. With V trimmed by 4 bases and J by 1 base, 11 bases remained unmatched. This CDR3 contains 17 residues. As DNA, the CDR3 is TGTGCCAGCAGCCCAATGACAGGGGAATTAGGCACAGATACGCAGTATTTT. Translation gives CASSPMTGELGTDTQYF.

CDR3 loop: CASGLGNNQGGKQFF. CDR3 bases: TGTGCTAGTGGTTTGGGCAACAACCAGGGTGGTAAGCAGTTCTTC. J is TRBJ2-1 and V is TRBV12-5, with D perhaps matching TRBD1 (5 bases). V gave up 1 base and J gave up 11 bases, with 18 bases separating them. CDR3 length: 15 amino acids. Germline V gene data show CDR1 as LGHNT and CDR2 as FRNRAP.